Following are 20 T cell receptor beta chains from one sample sequenced in a study of control samples from healthy donors and cancer patients. Here immunoSEQ multiplex PCR was the method, and the copy in TCRdb shows in-frame clones only, minus some. The table includes roughly 120,000 clones, over 90% detected once. Sequencing was performed on blood. All receptors come from a man under 40 in good health.

This chain joins TRBV7-6 and TRBJ2-5; TRBD2 matches at 8 bases. Trimming took 0 bases from V and 2 from J; bases not matched to a gene: 8. This CDR3 has 17 amino acids. CDR1 is SGHVS, CDR2 FNYEAQ, per germline. CDR3 DNA sequence: TGTGCCAGCAGCTTAGCAGGTGGAAGCGGGGGTCAAGAGACCCAGTACTTC. This gives the protein CASSLAGGSGGQETQYF.

This chain joins TRBV19 and TRBJ1-5; 8 bases line up with TRBD1. CDR1 and CDR2 (germline): LNHDA, SQIVND (reference sequence). The V and J ends lost 2 bases and 5 bases, in that order; junction bases with no gene match: 2. This CDR3 spans 14 amino acids. The DNA for the CDR3 is TGTGCCAGTAGTATACAGGGGGCGCATCAGCCCCAGCATTTT. It yields the protein CASSIQGAHQPQHF.

The V gene is TRBV19, the J gene TRBJ2-3; D may be TRBD2 (7 bases). V shed 5 bases and J shed 2 bases, with 14 bases lying between them. This CDR3 has 15 residues. Germline CDR1 is LNHDA and CDR2 is SQIVND (reference sequence). The CDR3 protein is CASSGGAEVTDTQYF. The CDR3 DNA is TGTGCCAGTAGTGGGGGGGCCGAGGTCACAGATACGCAGTATTTT. Drawing the rest from reference TRBV19 and TRBJ2-3, the complete variable domain is DGGITQSPKYLFRKEGQNVTLSCEQNLNHDAMYWYRQDPGQGLRLIYYSQIVNDFQKGDIAEGYSVSREKKESFPLTVTSAQKNPTAFYLCASSGGAEVTDTQYFGPGTRLTVL.

The chain links TRBV20-1 to TRBJ2-1, with D perhaps being TRBD1 or TRBD2 (6 bases each). Looked up from germline, CDR1 is DFQATT and CDR2 is SNEGSKA (reference sequence). V was pared by 5 bases and J by 13 bases, with 15 bases between. The CDR3 consists of 11 residues. CDR3 coding DNA: TGCAGTGCTCCAGCGGACGGGGGCCAGTTCTTC. Its protein product is CSAPADGGQFF.

V is TRBV10-3 and J is TRBJ1-3; D unresolved. Trimming took 4 bases from V and 0 from J, leaving 7 bases between them. CDR3 size: 14 residues. CDR1 and CDR2 (germline): ENHRY, SYGVKD. CDR3 sequence reads: CAISVRDSGNTIYF. CDR3 DNA: TGTGCCATCAGTGTAAGGGACTCTGGAAACACCATATATTTT.

The CDR3 sequence: CASRTDLNEKLFF. CDR3 bases: TGTGCCAGCAGGACTGATTTAAACGAAAAACTGTTTTTT. The V gene is TRBV6-6, the J gene TRBJ1-4; D remains ambiguous. V lost 6 bases, J lost 8 bases, and 13 bases lay in between. The CDR3 loop spans 13 amino acids. Germline CDR1 reads MNHNY; CDR2 reads SVGAGI (reference sequence).

A word on this clone: Other DNA sequences in the same sample also yield this CDR3. This chain uses TRBV27 with TRBJ1-1; weak D call: TRBD1 (5 bases). V lost 2 bases to trimming and J lost 4 bases, with 8 bases between them. CDR1 is MNHEY, CDR2 SMNVEV, per germline (reference sequence). This CDR3 has 13 amino acids. The CDR3 protein is CASSLVGGTEAFF. The CDR3 DNA reads as TGTGCCAGCAGTTTAGTTGGGGGCACTGAAGCTTTCTTT.

V usage is TRBV29-1 and J usage is TRBJ2-5; the D gene is possibly TRBD1 (5 bases). This CDR3 has 12 residues. V was cut by 6 bases and J by 7 bases, with 15 bases left in between. In germline, CDR1 is SQVTM, CDR2 ANQGSEA. The CDR3 nucleotides are TGCAGCGTAGCCTTCACCCAGGGGACCCAGTACTTC. It encodes CSVAFTQGTQYF.

The chain recombines TRBV27 with TRBJ2-3; the D gene is possibly TRBD1 (6 bases). CDR1 and CDR2 (germline): MNHEY, SMNVEV (reference sequence). There are 14 residues in the CDR3. The ends were cut back, 11 bases at V and 3 bases at J, with 18 bases in the middle. CDR3 DNA: TGTGCCTCTTCCTTTCAGGGGAGTACAGATACGCAGTATTTT. Its translation: CASSFQGSTDTQYF.

The rearrangement links TRBV18 to TRBJ1-1; D is unresolved. Germline V gene lookup returns CDR1 KGHSH and CDR2 LQKENI. The V end lost 6 bases, the J end lost 4 bases, and 9 bases lay between the germline ends. This CDR3 comprises 12 residues. The chain's CDR3 is CASSELSTEAFF. The CDR3 DNA reads TGTGCCAGCTCGGAACTTAGCACTGAAGCTTTCTTT.

This chain uses TRBV7-7 with TRBJ2-1, with D tentatively TRBD1 or TRBD2 (5 bases each). The CDR3 length is 13 residues. V lost 6 bases and J 8 bases, leaving 14 bases between the germline ends. The V gene's germline CDR1 is SSHAT and CDR2 FNYEAQ (reference sequence). The CDR3 protein is CASSQRQGDEQFF. The CDR3 DNA sequence: TGTGCCAGCAGTCAGCGGCAGGGCGATGAGCAGTTCTTC.

This clone was observed a single time. The J gene is TRBJ2-1, the V gene TRBV10-2; TRBD1 matches 9 bases. Germline CDR1 WSHSY, CDR2 SAAADI. The CDR3 is 15 residues long. The trim removed 2 bases at V and 3 bases at J, leaving 2 bases unmatched. CDR3 region: CASSEDRGIYNEQFF. CDR3 in DNA: TGCGCCAGCAGTGAGGACAGGGGGATCTACAATGAGCAGTTCTTC.

The chain couples TRBV6-5 to TRBJ2-2; tentatively, D is TRBD1 (6 bases). Germline CDR1 reads MNHEY; CDR2 reads SVGAGI. V was shortened by 8 bases and J by 8 bases, with 18 bases between the two germline ends. The CDR3 covers 14 residues. The DNA of the CDR3 is TGTGCCAGCCTCCCAGGGGCGGGTGTGGGGGAGCTGTTTTTT. This codes for CASLPGAGVGELFF.

In its sample, this clone was seen a few times. The rearrangement joins TRBV6-5 to TRBJ2-1, with 10 nucleotides matching TRBD2. Germline CDR1 reads MNHEY; CDR2 reads SVGAGI. V lost 6 bases, J lost 7 bases, and 3 bases stayed unmatched. This CDR3 has 13 residues. The DNA for the CDR3 is TGTGCCAGCAGGGATAGCGGGGGGAATGAGCAGTTCTTC. This codes for CASRDSGGNEQFF.

The chain links TRBV30 to TRBJ2-1; TRBD2 matches 7 bases. The CDR3 is made up of 12 amino acids. CDR1 and CDR2 (germline): GTSNPN, SVGIG (reference sequence). The ends lost 8 bases at V and 3 bases at J; junction bases unmatched: 4. CDR3 amino acids: CALGRDYNEQFF. In DNA form, the CDR3 reads TGTGCCCTGGGGAGGGACTACAATGAGCAGTTCTTC.

This chain links TRBV5-1 with TRBJ2-7; 7 bases line up with TRBD1. CDR1 is SGHRS and CDR2 is YFSETQ in the germline V gene. Losses at the gene ends were 1 base for V and 1 base for J; bases not matched to a gene: 8. CDR3 size: 16 residues. The CDR3 spells CASSLYSAGGSYEQYF. The CDR3 region has the DNA TGCGCCAGCAGCTTGTATTCGGCAGGGGGTTCCTACGAGCAGTACTTC.

CDR3 protein: CSARQGTEAFF. As DNA, the CDR3 is TGCAGTGCTCGACAGGGGACTGAAGCTTTCTTT. The V and J genes are TRBV20-1 and TRBJ1-1, with 8 positions matching TRBD1. This CDR3 spans 11 amino acids. V shed 5 bases and J 5 bases; nucleotides not matched to a gene: 1. Germline CDR1 is DFQATT and CDR2 is SNEGSKA (reference sequence).

The genes are TRBV6-4 and TRBJ2-2, with 9 nucleotides matching TRBD1. The CDR3 contains 14 residues. V was clipped by 5 bases and J by 7 bases; unmatched bases: 5. The germline V gene encodes CDR1 MRHNA and CDR2 SNTAGT. As DNA, the CDR3 is TGTGCCAGCAGTAGGGACAGGGATATCGGGGAGCTGTTTTTT. It specifies CASSRDRDIGELFF.

This sequence joins TRBV4-1 and TRBJ1-5; D is unresolved. The CDR3 runs 15 residues. The germline CDR1 and CDR2 sequences are MGHRA and YSYEKL. Trimming shortened V by 4 bases and J by 7 bases, and 17 bases separated the two germline ends. CDR3 coding DNA: TGCGCCAGCAGCCCTCAGGAGAGGAATGGACAGCCCCAGCATTTT. Translation: CASSPQERNGQPQHF.

This chain links TRBV6-5 with TRBJ2-1; possibly TRBD1 or TRBD2 for D (6 bases each). Germline V lookup: CDR1 MNHEY, CDR2 SVGAGI. The ends were cut back, 8 bases at V and 8 bases at J, with 13 bases in the middle. The CDR3 covers 12 residues. The chain's CDR3 is CASRTRGDEQFF. The CDR3 DNA is TGTGCCAGCCGCACTAGGGGGGATGAGCAGTTCTTC.